Described below is a single T cell receptor (beta chain) sequence and its context. The target antigen is unknown. The sample belongs to a study of T cell responses to AZD1222 COVID-19 vaccine. Study findings and constraints: Spike-specific TCR breadth and depth were elevated following two AZD1222 doses. Baseline seropositives among AZD1222 recipients totaled only 6 or 7. Donors, mostly white British, included more females; clonal diversity was possibly underestimated. Epitopes outside B.1.351 and B.1.1.7 mutated regions reportedly drew nearly half of spike TCRs.

V lost 1 base and J lost 7, with 10 bases in between. The CDR3 totals 13 residues. CDR1 is SGHVS, CDR2 FQNEAQ, per germline. TCRdb keeps only in-frame clones here, not all; method: immunoSEQ multiplex PCR. Among just under 80,000 clones listed, roughly 90% were seen once. The source material was peripheral blood, sampled 28 days after the second AZD1222 dose. The chain combines TRBV7-8 with TRBJ1-1; D might be TRBD1 (6 bases). The clonotype comes from an adult who received the AZD1222 COVID-19 vaccine. CDR3 sequence: CASSLVGGFEAFF. The CDR3 DNA reads TGTGCCAGCAGCTTAGTTGGGGGCTTTGAAGCTTTCTTT.